Below are 6 T cell receptor beta chains sequenced from a single sample in a study of blood T cell repertoires in COVID-19. Data came from immunoSEQ multiplex PCR; TCRdb stores just in-frame clones and leaves some out. The sample holds 200,000 to 250,000 clones, 85% seen once. Material: peripheral blood. Receptor source: a man in his fifties with COVID-19, enrolled during active disease.

The chain has TRBV24-1 and TRBJ1-2, with a tentative D call TRBD1 (5 bases). The CDR3 has 17 residues. The V gene lost 4 bases and the J gene lost 6 bases, with 23 bases spanning the gap. Germline V gene data show CDR1 as KGHDR and CDR2 as SFDVKD. For the CDR3, the DNA is TGTGCCACCAGTGACCTTTCCCCCTCGTCAGGGATACATGGCTACACCTTC. It encodes CATSDLSPSSGIHGYTF.

This chain uses TRBV15 with TRBJ1-5; 7 bases fit TRBD1. Germline CDR1 reads LNHNV; CDR2 reads YYDKDF (reference sequence). The CDR3 consists of 14 residues. V trimming: 5 bases; J trimming: 6 bases; junction bases outside the gene matches: 7. The chain's CDR3 is CATSLRGRGQPQHF. CDR3 DNA: TGTGCCACCAGCTTAAGGGGGCGCGGTCAGCCCCAGCATTTT.

This sequence joins TRBV7-8 and TRBJ1-1, with D unresolved. The CDR3 totals 14 residues. V dropped 3 bases and J dropped 5 bases, with 13 bases sitting between them. The germline V gene encodes CDR1 SGHVS and CDR2 FQNEAQ. In DNA, the CDR3 is TGTGCCAGCAGCTTGCTTGAGGGTTCGACTGAAGCTTTCTTT. This gives the protein CASSLLEGSTEAFF.

V is TRBV15 and J is TRBJ2-3, with 7 bases identical to TRBD1. J gave up 7 bases and V 5 bases, and 9 bases lay outside the gene matches. This CDR3 is built from 14 residues. The V gene's germline CDR1 is LNHNV and CDR2 YYDKDF (reference sequence). The CDR3 spells CATSAREGGHTQYF. DNA for the CDR3: TGTGCCACCAGCGCCCGGGAAGGGGGCCATACGCAGTATTTT.

This rearrangement joins TRBV6-5 to TRBJ1-4; D unclear. Trimming took 6 bases from V and 8 from J, leaving 13 bases between them. Germline loops: CDR1 MNHEY, CDR2 SVGAGI. The length of the CDR3 is 13 residues. CDR3 nucleotide sequence: TGTGCCAGCAGCCCCTGGGAGAGAGAAAAACTGTTTTTT. Translation: CASSPWEREKLFF.

The chain couples TRBV7-8 to TRBJ2-7, with D perhaps TRBD2 (5 bases). Looked up from germline, CDR1 is SGHVS and CDR2 is FQNEAQ. The CDR3 length is 16 residues. Trimming pared 7 bases from V and 0 bases from J, leaving 19 bases between. CDR3 residues: CASTSPGSDISYEQYF. The CDR3 DNA reads TGTGCCAGCACCTCGCCGGGGTCCGACATCTCCTACGAGCAGTACTTC.